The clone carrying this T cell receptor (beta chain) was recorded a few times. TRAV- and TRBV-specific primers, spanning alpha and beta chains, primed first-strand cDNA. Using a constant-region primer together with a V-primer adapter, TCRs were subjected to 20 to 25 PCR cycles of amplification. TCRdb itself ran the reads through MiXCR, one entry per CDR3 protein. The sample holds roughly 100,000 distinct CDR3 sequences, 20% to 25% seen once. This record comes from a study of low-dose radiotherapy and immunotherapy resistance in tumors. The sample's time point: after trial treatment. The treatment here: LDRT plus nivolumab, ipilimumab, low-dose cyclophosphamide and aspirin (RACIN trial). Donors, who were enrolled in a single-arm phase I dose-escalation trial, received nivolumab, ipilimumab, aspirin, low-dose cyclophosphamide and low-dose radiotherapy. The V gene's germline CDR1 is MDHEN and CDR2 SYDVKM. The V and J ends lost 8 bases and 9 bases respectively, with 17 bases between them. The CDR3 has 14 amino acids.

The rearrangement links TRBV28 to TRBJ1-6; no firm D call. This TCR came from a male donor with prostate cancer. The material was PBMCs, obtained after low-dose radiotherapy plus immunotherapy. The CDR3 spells CASLKGQLRSPLHF. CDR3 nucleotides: TGTGCCAGCCTCAAGGGCCAGCTTCGTTCACCCCTCCACTTT.